A selection of T cell receptor beta chains follows, all from one sample in a study of regulatory T cells in long-lasting Graves disease. TCRdb passed the multiplex PCR reads through MiXCR, listing each CDR3 protein once. The repertoire holds a few hundred thousand distinct CDR3 sequences, with 23% as singletons. The starting material was peripheral blood mononuclear cells (PBMCs), obtained when the disease was refractory, from a patient treated with antithyroid drugs. Receptor source: a woman aged 40 to 50 with Graves disease. CDR3s include the opening cysteine and the closing phenylalanine or tryptophan. The order of the fields is D gene, V gene, clone size, J gene, CDR3 protein, CDR3 DNA. A D gene is named only where the DNA matches it firmly. The size entry is marked missing in some rows and otherwise reads once, few, many or a size class.

d_call: TRBD1
v_call: TRBV4-1
clone_size: -
j_call: TRBJ2-5
cdr3_aa: CASSLAPGTGAQETQYF
cdr3_nt: TGCGCCAGCAGCCTCGCCCCGGGGACAGGGGCCCAAGAGACCCAGTACTTC

d_call: -
v_call: TRBV6-2/TRBV6-3
clone_size: -
j_call: TRBJ2-1
cdr3_aa: CASIGHGPYNEQFF
cdr3_nt: TGTGCCAGCATCGGACACGGACCCTACAATGAGCAGTTCTTC

d_call: TRBD2
v_call: TRBV6-1
clone_size: many
j_call: TRBJ2-5
cdr3_aa: CASTLAVQETQYF
cdr3_nt: TGTGCCAGCACCCTAGCGGTCCAAGAGACCCAGTACTTC

d_call: -
v_call: TRBV24-1
clone_size: many
j_call: TRBJ1-2
cdr3_aa: CATSDTSYGYTF
cdr3_nt: TGTGCCACCAGTGATACCAGCTATGGCTACACCTTC

d_call: -
v_call: TRBV3-1
clone_size: -
j_call: TRBJ2-2
cdr3_aa: CASSQGLYAGELFF
cdr3_nt: TGTGCCAGCAGCCAAGGACTATACGCCGGGGAGCTGTTTTTT

d_call: -
v_call: TRBV19
clone_size: few
j_call: TRBJ2-1
cdr3_aa: CASSMVGYNEQFF
cdr3_nt: TGTGCCAGTAGTATGGTAGGCTACAATGAGCAGTTCTTC

d_call: -
v_call: TRBV6-5
clone_size: many
j_call: TRBJ1-2
cdr3_aa: CASTYMGKDYGYTF
cdr3_nt: TGTGCCAGCACTTACATGGGGAAAGACTATGGCTACACCTTC

d_call: TRBD1
v_call: TRBV28
clone_size: many
j_call: TRBJ1-2
cdr3_aa: CASSVDRAYGYTF
cdr3_nt: TGTGCCAGTTCGGTGGACAGGGCCTATGGCTACACCTTC

d_call: -
v_call: TRBV20-1
clone_size: -
j_call: TRBJ2-2
cdr3_aa: CSASRGQNTGELFF
cdr3_nt: TGCAGTGCTAGTCGGGGGCAAAACACCGGGGAGCTGTTTTTT

d_call: -
v_call: TRBV28
clone_size: -
j_call: TRBJ1-6
cdr3_aa: CASSFTQGSSYNSPLHF
cdr3_nt: TGTGCCAGCAGTTTTACTCAGGGGAGCTCCTATAATTCACCCCTCCACTTT

d_call: -
v_call: TRBV28
clone_size: many
j_call: TRBJ2-7
cdr3_aa: CASSLVHKQYF
cdr3_nt: TGTGCCAGCAGTTTGGTGCATAAGCAGTACTTC

d_call: -
v_call: TRBV12-3/TRBV12-4
clone_size: many
j_call: TRBJ2-7
cdr3_aa: CASSPHPSVGQYF
cdr3_nt: TGTGCCAGCAGTCCCCACCCTAGCGTAGGGCAGTACTTC

d_call: TRBD2
v_call: TRBV7-9
clone_size: few
j_call: TRBJ2-2
cdr3_aa: CASSPSRLAGGFTGELFF
cdr3_nt: TGTGCCAGCAGCCCGAGCCGGCTAGCGGGAGGGTTCACCGGGGAGCTGTTTTTT

d_call: -
v_call: TRBV2
clone_size: many
j_call: TRBJ2-7
cdr3_aa: CASWDHGGYEQYF
cdr3_nt: TGTGCCAGCTGGGACCATGGAGGCTACGAGCAGTACTTC

d_call: -
v_call: TRBV2
clone_size: many
j_call: TRBJ1-5
cdr3_aa: CASSFGQTHSNQPQHF
cdr3_nt: TGTGCCAGCAGTTTCGGACAGACTCATAGCAATCAGCCCCAGCATTTT

d_call: -
v_call: TRBV7-9
clone_size: many
j_call: TRBJ2-5
cdr3_aa: CASSRGRTQETQYF
cdr3_nt: TGTGCCAGCAGTCGCGGCAGGACTCAAGAGACCCAGTACTTC

d_call: TRBD1
v_call: TRBV6-2/TRBV6-3
clone_size: many
j_call: TRBJ1-5
cdr3_aa: CASSYGTGNQPQHF
cdr3_nt: TGTGCCAGCAGTTACGGGACAGGGAATCAGCCCCAGCATTTT

d_call: -
v_call: TRBV6-2/TRBV6-3
clone_size: -
j_call: TRBJ2-6
cdr3_aa: CASGPGDGANVLTF
cdr3_nt: TGTGCCAGCGGCCCTGGGGATGGGGCCAACGTCCTGACTTTC

d_call: -
v_call: TRBV5-1
clone_size: -
j_call: TRBJ2-2
cdr3_aa: CASSLTSRNTGELFF
cdr3_nt: TGCGCCAGCAGCTTGACTAGCAGGAACACCGGGGAGCTGTTTTTT

d_call: TRBD1
v_call: TRBV11-2
clone_size: many
j_call: TRBJ2-5
cdr3_aa: CASSSDRGAETQYF
cdr3_nt: TGTGCCAGCAGCTCGGACAGGGGTGCAGAGACCCAGTACTTC

d_call: -
v_call: TRBV28
clone_size: many
j_call: TRBJ2-7
cdr3_aa: CASSLVGVLSYEQYF
cdr3_nt: TGTGCCAGCAGTTTAGTGGGGGTTCTGTCCTACGAGCAGTACTTC

d_call: TRBD1
v_call: TRBV28
clone_size: -
j_call: TRBJ1-5
cdr3_aa: CASSPGRGQRQPQHF
cdr3_nt: TGTGCCAGTAGTCCCGGCAGGGGGCAGCGGCAGCCCCAGCATTTT

d_call: TRBD2
v_call: TRBV29-1
clone_size: -
j_call: TRBJ2-5
cdr3_aa: CSVGLAGGPGETQYF
cdr3_nt: TGCAGCGTCGGACTAGCGGGAGGGCCAGGGGAGACCCAGTACTTC

d_call: -
v_call: TRBV15
clone_size: few
j_call: TRBJ2-1
cdr3_aa: CATSRDGRERGNEQFF
cdr3_nt: TGTGCCACCAGCAGAGATGGACGGGAGAGGGGGAATGAGCAGTTCTTC

d_call: -
v_call: TRBV7-9
clone_size: few
j_call: TRBJ2-1
cdr3_aa: CASSLGPGTNEQFF
cdr3_nt: TGTGCCAGCAGCTTAGGGCCGGGAACTAATGAGCAGTTCTTC

d_call: -
v_call: TRBV5-1
clone_size: few
j_call: TRBJ2-7
cdr3_aa: CASSAMGHPLRGQYF
cdr3_nt: TGCGCCAGCAGCGCGATGGGACATCCTCTACGTGGGCAGTACTTC

d_call: -
v_call: TRBV29-1
clone_size: many
j_call: TRBJ2-7
cdr3_aa: CSVGQSSYEQYF
cdr3_nt: TGCAGCGTTGGACAGAGCTCCTACGAGCAGTACTTC

d_call: -
v_call: TRBV28
clone_size: few
j_call: TRBJ2-7
cdr3_aa: CASSFHLGVLSYEQYF
cdr3_nt: TGTGCCAGCAGTTTCCATTTGGGGGTACTTTCCTACGAGCAGTACTTC

d_call: -
v_call: TRBV7-9
clone_size: few
j_call: TRBJ2-7
cdr3_aa: CASSVGLRSYEQYF
cdr3_nt: TGTGCCAGCAGCGTCGGACTACGCTCCTACGAGCAGTACTTC

d_call: TRBD2
v_call: TRBV11-2
clone_size: -
j_call: TRBJ2-2
cdr3_aa: CASSSLEPGLAGVVTGELFF
cdr3_nt: TGTGCCAGCAGCTCGCTGGAGCCGGGACTAGCGGGAGTTGTAACCGGGGAGCTGTTTTTT

d_call: -
v_call: TRBV28
clone_size: -
j_call: TRBJ1-1
cdr3_aa: CASSLWSIWAGTEAFF
cdr3_nt: TGTGCCAGCAGTTTATGGTCGATCTGGGCAGGAACTGAAGCTTTCTTT

d_call: -
v_call: TRBV5-1
clone_size: many
j_call: TRBJ1-5
cdr3_aa: CASSLGVNSNQPQHF
cdr3_nt: TGTGCCAGCAGCTTGGGGGTAAATAGCAATCAGCCCCAGCATTTT

d_call: TRBD2
v_call: TRBV11-2
clone_size: many
j_call: TRBJ2-7
cdr3_aa: CASSLDFFSGRQYF
cdr3_nt: TGTGCCAGCAGCTTAGATTTTTTTAGCGGGAGGCAGTACTTC

d_call: -
v_call: TRBV7-6
clone_size: many
j_call: TRBJ1-5
cdr3_aa: CASSSSTGTHQPQHF
cdr3_nt: TGTGCCAGCAGCTCATCTACAGGGACTCACCAGCCCCAGCATTTT

d_call: TRBD2
v_call: TRBV28
clone_size: many
j_call: TRBJ2-7
cdr3_aa: CASTWAGGPYEQYF
cdr3_nt: TGTGCCAGCACGTGGGCGGGAGGGCCGTACGAGCAGTACTTC

d_call: TRBD2
v_call: TRBV11-2
clone_size: many
j_call: TRBJ2-7
cdr3_aa: CASSLRASGNYEQYF
cdr3_nt: TGTGCCAGCAGCTTAAGGGCTAGCGGGAACTACGAGCAGTACTTC

d_call: -
v_call: TRBV6-1
clone_size: many
j_call: TRBJ1-5
cdr3_aa: CASRLGLNQPQHF
cdr3_nt: TGTGCCAGCAGACTGGGGCTCAATCAGCCCCAGCATTTT

d_call: -
v_call: TRBV5-8
clone_size: -
j_call: TRBJ2-7
cdr3_aa: CTSSSSGTMGEQYF
cdr3_nt: TGTACCAGCAGCTCCTCCGGGACGATGGGGGAGCAGTACTTC

d_call: -
v_call: TRBV12-3/TRBV12-4
clone_size: once
j_call: TRBJ2-1
cdr3_aa: CASTQLPLNEQFF
cdr3_nt: TGTGCCAGCACCCAATTGCCGCTGAATGAGCAGTTCTTC

d_call: -
v_call: TRBV7-9
clone_size: few
j_call: TRBJ1-2
cdr3_aa: CASSYLDPADYGYTF
cdr3_nt: TGTGCCAGCAGTTACCTGGACCCCGCGGACTATGGCTACACCTTC

d_call: TRBD1
v_call: TRBV6-9
clone_size: many
j_call: TRBJ2-7
cdr3_aa: CASSYVQGTYEQYF
cdr3_nt: TGTGCCAGCAGTTACGTACAGGGGACCTACGAGCAGTACTTC

d_call: -
v_call: TRBV28
clone_size: many
j_call: TRBJ2-1
cdr3_aa: CASSNLGLGIPYNEQFF
cdr3_nt: TGTGCCAGCAGTAATCTAGGCCTAGGAATCCCCTACAATGAGCAGTTCTTC

d_call: TRBD1
v_call: TRBV6-2/TRBV6-3
clone_size: -
j_call: TRBJ2-1
cdr3_aa: CASSYLRDRGYNEQFF
cdr3_nt: TGTGCCAGCAGTTACCTCCGGGACAGGGGTTACAATGAGCAGTTCTTC

d_call: TRBD2
v_call: TRBV20-1
clone_size: many
j_call: TRBJ2-7
cdr3_aa: CSAEGQRELSYEQYF
cdr3_nt: TGCAGTGCCGAAGGGCAGCGGGAGCTCTCCTACGAGCAGTACTTC

d_call: -
v_call: TRBV28
clone_size: many
j_call: TRBJ1-4
cdr3_aa: CASTPLPTNEKLFF
cdr3_nt: TGTGCCAGCACCCCTTTACCAACTAATGAAAAACTGTTTTTT

d_call: TRBD2
v_call: TRBV6-2/TRBV6-3
clone_size: many
j_call: TRBJ2-5
cdr3_aa: CASSLGGARGGWGQETQYF
cdr3_nt: TGTGCCAGCAGCCTCGGGGGGGCCAGGGGTGGTTGGGGTCAAGAGACCCAGTACTTC

d_call: -
v_call: TRBV6-5
clone_size: many
j_call: TRBJ2-7
cdr3_aa: CASSYSGQTFEQYF
cdr3_nt: TGTGCCAGCAGTTACTCCGGACAGACCTTTGAGCAGTACTTC

d_call: -
v_call: TRBV9
clone_size: many
j_call: TRBJ2-5
cdr3_aa: CASSASNQETQYF
cdr3_nt: TGTGCCAGCAGCGCCAGCAACCAAGAGACCCAGTACTTC

d_call: -
v_call: TRBV5-1
clone_size: few
j_call: TRBJ1-6
cdr3_aa: CASREDSYSPLHF
cdr3_nt: TGCGCCAGCAGGGAAGACAGTTATTCACCCCTCCACTTT

d_call: -
v_call: TRBV2
clone_size: -
j_call: TRBJ2-2
cdr3_aa: CASSEAGHNTGELFF
cdr3_nt: TGTGCCAGCAGTGAAGCAGGACACAACACCGGGGAGCTGTTTTTT

d_call: -
v_call: TRBV28
clone_size: many
j_call: TRBJ1-2
cdr3_aa: CASRLTEFNGYTF
cdr3_nt: TGTGCCAGCAGACTGACAGAATTTAATGGCTACACCTTC

d_call: -
v_call: TRBV28
clone_size: -
j_call: TRBJ1-4
cdr3_aa: CAGQGGVNEKLFF
cdr3_nt: TGTGCCGGCCAAGGGGGGGTTAATGAAAAACTGTTTTTT

d_call: -
v_call: TRBV20-1
clone_size: few
j_call: TRBJ2-7
cdr3_aa: CSAGDGSAYEQYF
cdr3_nt: TGCAGTGCGGGGGACGGGAGCGCCTACGAGCAGTACTTC